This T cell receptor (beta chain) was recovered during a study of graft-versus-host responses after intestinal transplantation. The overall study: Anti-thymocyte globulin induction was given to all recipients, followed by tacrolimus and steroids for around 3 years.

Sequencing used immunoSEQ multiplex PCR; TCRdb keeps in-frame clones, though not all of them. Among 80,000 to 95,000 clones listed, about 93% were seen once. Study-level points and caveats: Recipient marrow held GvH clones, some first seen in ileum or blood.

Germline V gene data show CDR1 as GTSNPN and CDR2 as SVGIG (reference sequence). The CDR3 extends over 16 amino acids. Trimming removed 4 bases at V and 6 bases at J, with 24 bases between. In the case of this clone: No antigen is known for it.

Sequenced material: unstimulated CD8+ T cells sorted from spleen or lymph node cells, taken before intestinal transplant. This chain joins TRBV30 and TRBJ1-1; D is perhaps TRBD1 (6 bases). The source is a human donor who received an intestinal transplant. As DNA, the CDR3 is TGTGCCTGGACTGACCCTTTCGACAGGTCCGGCGCTGAAGCTTTCTTT. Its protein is CAWTDPFDRSGAEAFF.